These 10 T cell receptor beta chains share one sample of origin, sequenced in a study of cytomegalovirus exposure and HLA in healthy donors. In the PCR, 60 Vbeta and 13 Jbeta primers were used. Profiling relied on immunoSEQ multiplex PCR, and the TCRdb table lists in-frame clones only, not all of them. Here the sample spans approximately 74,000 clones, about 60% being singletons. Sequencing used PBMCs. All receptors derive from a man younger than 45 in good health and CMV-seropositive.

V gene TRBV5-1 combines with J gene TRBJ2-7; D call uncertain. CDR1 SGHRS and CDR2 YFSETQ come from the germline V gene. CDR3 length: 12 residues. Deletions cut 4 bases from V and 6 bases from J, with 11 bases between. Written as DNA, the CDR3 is TGCGCCAGCAGCGTTTCCTTGTCCGAGCAGTACTTC. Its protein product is CASSVSLSEQYF.

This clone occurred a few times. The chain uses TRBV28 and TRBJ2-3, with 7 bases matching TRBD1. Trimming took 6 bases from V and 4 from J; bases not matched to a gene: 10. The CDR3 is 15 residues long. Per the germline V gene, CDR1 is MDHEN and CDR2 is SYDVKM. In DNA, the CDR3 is TGTGCCAGCAGACCCGAGGGGGCGAGGGCAGATACGCAGTATTTT. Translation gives CASRPEGARADTQYF.

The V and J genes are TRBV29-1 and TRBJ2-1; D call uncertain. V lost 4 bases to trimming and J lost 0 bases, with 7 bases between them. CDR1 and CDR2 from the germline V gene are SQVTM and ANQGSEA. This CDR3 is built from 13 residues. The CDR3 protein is CSVARSSYNEQFF. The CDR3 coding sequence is TGCAGCGTTGCTCGGAGCTCCTACAATGAGCAGTTCTTC.

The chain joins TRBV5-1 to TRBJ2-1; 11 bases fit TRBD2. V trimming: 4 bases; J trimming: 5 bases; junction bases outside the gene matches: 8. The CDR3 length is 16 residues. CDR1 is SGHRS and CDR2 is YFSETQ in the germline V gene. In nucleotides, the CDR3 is TGCGCCAGCAGCATTTCCGGGACTAGCGGAAACAATGAGCAGTTCTTC. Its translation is CASSISGTSGNNEQFF.

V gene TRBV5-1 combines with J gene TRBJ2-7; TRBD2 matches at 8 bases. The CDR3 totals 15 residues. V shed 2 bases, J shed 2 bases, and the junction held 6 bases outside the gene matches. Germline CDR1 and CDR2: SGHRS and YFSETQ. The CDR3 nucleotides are TGCGCCAGCAGCTTACCTACTAGCGGAACCTACGAGCAGTACTTC. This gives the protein CASSLPTSGTYEQYF.

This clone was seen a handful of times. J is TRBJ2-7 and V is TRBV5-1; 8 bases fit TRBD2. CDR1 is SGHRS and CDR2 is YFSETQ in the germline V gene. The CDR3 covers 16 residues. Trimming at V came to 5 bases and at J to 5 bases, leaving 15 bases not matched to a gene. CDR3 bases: TGCGCCAGCAGTTCGGACGGGGGGGGTCTTTCTAACGAGCAGTACTTC. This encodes CASSSDGGGLSNEQYF. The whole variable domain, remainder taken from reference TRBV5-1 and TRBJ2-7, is KAGVTQTPRYLIKTRGQQVTLSCSPISGHRSVSWYQQTPGQGLQFLFEYFSETQRNKGNFPGRFSGRQFSNSRSEMNVSTLELGDSALYLCASSSDGGGLSNEQYFGPGTRLTVT.

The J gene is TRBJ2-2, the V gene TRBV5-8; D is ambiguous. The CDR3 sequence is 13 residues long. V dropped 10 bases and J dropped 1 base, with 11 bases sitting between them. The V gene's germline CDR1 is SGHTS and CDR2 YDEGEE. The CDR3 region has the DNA TGTGCCGGCGAACGACTGAACACCGGGGAGCTGTTTTTT. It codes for CAGERLNTGELFF. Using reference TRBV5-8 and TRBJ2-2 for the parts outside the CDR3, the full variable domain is EAGVTQSPTHLIKTRGQQATLRCSPISGHTSVYWYQQALGLGLQFLLWYDEGEERNRGNFPPRFSGRQFPNYSSELNVNALELEDSALYLCAGERLNTGELFFGEGSRLTVL.

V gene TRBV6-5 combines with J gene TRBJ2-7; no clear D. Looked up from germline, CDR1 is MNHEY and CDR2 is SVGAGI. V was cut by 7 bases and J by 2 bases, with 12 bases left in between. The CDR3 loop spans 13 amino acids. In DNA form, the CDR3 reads TGTGCCAGCATTAAAGCCGCGACCTACGAGCAGTACTTC. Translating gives CASIKAATYEQYF.

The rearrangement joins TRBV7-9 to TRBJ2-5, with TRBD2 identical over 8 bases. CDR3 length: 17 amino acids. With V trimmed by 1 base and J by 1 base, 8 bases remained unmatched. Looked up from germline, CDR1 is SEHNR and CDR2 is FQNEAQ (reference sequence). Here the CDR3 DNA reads TGTGCCAGCAGCTTAGACCGGACGGGGGGGGTCCAAGAGACCCAGTACTTC. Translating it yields CASSLDRTGGVQETQYF.

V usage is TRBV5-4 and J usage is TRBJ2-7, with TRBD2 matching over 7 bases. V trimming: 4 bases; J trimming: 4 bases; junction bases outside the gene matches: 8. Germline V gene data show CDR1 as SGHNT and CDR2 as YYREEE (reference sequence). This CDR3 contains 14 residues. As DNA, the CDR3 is TGTGCCAGCAGCGGGGGGGGACTGGGGTACGAGCAGTACTTC. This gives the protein CASSGGGLGYEQYF. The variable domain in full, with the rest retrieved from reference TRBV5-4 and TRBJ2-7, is ETGVTQSPTHLIKTRGQQVTLRCSSQSGHNTVSWYQQALGQGPQFIFQYYREEENGRGNFPPRFSGLQFPNYSSELNVNALELDDSALYLCASSGGGLGYEQYFGPGTRLTVT.